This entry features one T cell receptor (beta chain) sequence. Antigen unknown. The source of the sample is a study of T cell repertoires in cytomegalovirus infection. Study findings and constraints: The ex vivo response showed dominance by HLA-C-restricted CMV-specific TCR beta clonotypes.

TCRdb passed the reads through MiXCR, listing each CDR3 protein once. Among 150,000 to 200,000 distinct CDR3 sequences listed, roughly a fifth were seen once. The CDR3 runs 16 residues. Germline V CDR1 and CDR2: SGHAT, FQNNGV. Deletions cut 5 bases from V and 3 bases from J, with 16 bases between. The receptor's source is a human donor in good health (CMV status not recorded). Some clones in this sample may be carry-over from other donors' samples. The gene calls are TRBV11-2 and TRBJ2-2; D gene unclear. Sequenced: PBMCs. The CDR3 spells CASSPRPNPHTGELFF. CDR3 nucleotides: TGTGCCAGCAGCCCCCGGCCAAACCCCCACACCGGGGAGCTGTTTTTT. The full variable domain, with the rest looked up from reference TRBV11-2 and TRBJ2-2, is EAGVAQSPRYKIIEKRQSVAFWCNPISGHATLYWYQQILGQGPKLLIQFQNNGVVDDSQLPKDRFSAERLKGVDSTLKIQPAKLEDSAVYLCASSPRPNPHTGELFFGEGSRLTVL.